This T cell receptor beta chain was recorded in a study of T-cell reconstitution after alpha-beta-depleted transplantation in children. Trimming took 3 bases from V and 1 from J, leaving 8 bases between them. CDR1 SGHAT and CDR2 FQNNGV come from the germline V gene. The CDR3 extends over 14 amino acids. Using unique molecular identifiers, the investigators prepared the TCRbeta library. TCRdb redid the calling of the PCR reads with MiXCR, one entry per CDR3 protein. This sample yields 450,000 to 700,000 distinct CDR3 sequences, of which 27% are seen a single time; 35% to 40% belongs to the top ten. The receptor's source is a boy under two years old with Wiskott-Aldrich syndrome, due to receive a stem cell transplant. The starting material was PBMCs, obtained before TCRalphabeta/CD19-depleted stem cell transplant. The chain links TRBV11-2 to TRBJ2-3; D is undetermined. The CDR3 DNA reads as TGTGCCAGCAGCTTCTTTCTAGGCACAGATACGCAGTATTTT. Translated: CASSFFLGTDTQYF.